Listed here are 29 T cell receptor beta chains from one sample, sequenced in a study of blood T cell repertoires in COVID-19. Produced via immunoSEQ multiplex PCR; TCRdb's table is partial and in-frame only. The top ten hold 0.95% to 1.5% of the sample, which has over 60,000 clones, more than 75% seen once. The sample taken for sequencing was peripheral blood. The receptors here all came from a man in his sixties with acute or convalescent COVID-19.

This clone was observed a handful of times. The V call is TRBV7-8, the J call TRBJ1-3; a possible D gene is TRBD1 (5 bases). There are 14 residues in the CDR3. Trimming took off 4 bases at V and 3 bases at J, with 10 bases between the two ends. The germline gives CDR1 SGHVS, CDR2 FQNEAQ. DNA of the CDR3: TGTGCCAGCAGCTATTCCCAGGGTGGAAACACCATATATTTT. Its protein is CASSYSQGGNTIYF.

The V and J genes are TRBV30 and TRBJ1-1; TRBD1 aligns across 7 bases. The germline V gene encodes CDR1 GTSNPN and CDR2 SVGIG (reference sequence). The V segment lost 5 bases and the J segment 1 base; nucleotides outside the gene matches: 7. This CDR3 region has 14 residues. In DNA, the CDR3 is TGTGCCTGGGATCCGGGACAGAAGAACACTGAAGCTTTCTTT. Its translation is CAWDPGQKNTEAFF.

The V and J genes are TRBV5-5 and TRBJ1-6; no definite D call. V shed 1 base and J shed 1 base, with 9 bases lying between them. The CDR3 sequence is 16 residues long. The germline gives CDR1 SGHKS, CDR2 YYEKEE (reference sequence). CDR3 sequence reads: CASSLFGLSYNSPLHF. The CDR3 nucleotides read TGTGCCAGCAGCTTGTTCGGGTTGTCCTATAATTCACCCCTCCACTTT.

The CDR3 region has the DNA TGTGCCAGCAGGGAGTTACAGGGGGGGAACTATGGCTACACCTTC. It translates to CASRELQGGNYGYTF. The chain carries TRBV6-5 and TRBJ1-2; 8 bases are shared with TRBD1. From germline, CDR1 is MNHEY and CDR2 SVGAGI. Trimming cost V 6 bases and J 2 bases; bases outside gene matches: 8. The CDR3 spans 15 residues.

The rearrangement joins TRBV5-1 to TRBJ1-5, with 7 bases identical to TRBD1. The ends lost 0 bases at V and 3 bases at J; junction bases unmatched: 3. The V gene's germline CDR1 is SGHRS and CDR2 YFSETQ. The CDR3 is 15 residues long. The CDR3 spells CASSLETGNNQPQHF. The CDR3 coding sequence is TGCGCCAGCAGCTTGGAGACAGGGAACAATCAGCCCCAGCATTTT. Combining the CDR3 with reference TRBV5-1 and TRBJ1-5 gives the whole variable domain KAGVTQTPRYLIKTRGQQVTLSCSPISGHRSVSWYQQTPGQGLQFLFEYFSETQRNKGNFPGRFSGRQFSNSRSEMNVSTLELGDSALYLCASSLETGNNQPQHFGDGTRLSIL.

The chain has TRBV14 and TRBJ1-6; tentative D call: TRBD1 (5 bases). Germline V lookup: CDR1 SGHDN, CDR2 FVKESK. CDR3 length equals 17 residues. The germline V and J ends were trimmed by 2 bases and 13 bases, with 24 bases remaining between them. In nucleotides, the CDR3 is TGTGCCAGCAGCCAATCCCTGACAGCCTGGGTCCTTTCGCCCCTCCACTTT. Its translation: CASSQSLTAWVLSPLHF.

The chain is built from TRBV29-1 and TRBJ1-2, with 9 bases lining up with TRBD1. CDR1 and CDR2 (germline): SQVTM, ANQGSEA. V was clipped by 6 bases and J by 4 bases; unmatched bases: 3. The CDR3 consists of 12 residues. CDR3 nucleotide sequence: TGCAGCGTAGCACAGGGGGCCTATGGCTACACCTTC. Its protein is CSVAQGAYGYTF.

The V gene is TRBV18, the J gene TRBJ2-2; 9 bases match TRBD1. V was clipped by 4 bases and J by 6 bases; unmatched bases: 9. Germline CDR1 KGHSH, CDR2 LQKENI. The CDR3 extends over 16 amino acids. CDR3 amino acids: CASSHAMDRGSGELFF. In DNA, the CDR3 is TGTGCCAGCTCACACGCCATGGACAGGGGATCCGGGGAGCTGTTTTTT.

The chain combines TRBV19 with TRBJ1-4; D may be TRBD1 (6 bases). The germline V and J ends were trimmed by 6 bases and 7 bases, with 12 bases remaining between them. Germline CDR1 LNHDA, CDR2 SQIVND (reference sequence). The CDR3 is made up of 13 amino acids. The CDR3 loop reads CASRYREREKLFF. The CDR3 region has the DNA TGTGCCAGTAGGTACAGGGAGCGTGAAAAACTGTTTTTT.

V gene TRBV11-2 combines with J gene TRBJ1-1, with unresolved D. CDR1 and CDR2 from the germline V gene are SGHAT and FQNNGV. Trimming removed 7 bases from V and 0 bases from J, with 9 bases in between. The CDR3 runs to 13 residues. The CDR3 DNA is TGTGCCAGCATCAGCCGGGTGAACACTGAAGCTTTCTTT. Translated: CASISRVNTEAFF.

V and J are TRBV19 and TRBJ2-3, with unresolved D. V was clipped by 3 bases and J by 2 bases, with 15 bases between them. Germline V gene lookup returns CDR1 LNHDA and CDR2 SQIVND (reference sequence). The CDR3 is 16 residues long. The DNA for the CDR3 is TGTGCCAGTAGTATGAATCCTCCCCCGGTCACAGATACGCAGTATTTT. It yields the protein CASSMNPPPVTDTQYF.

This chain joins TRBV6-5 and TRBJ1-2, with 7 bases identical to TRBD1. Germline loops: CDR1 MNHEY, CDR2 SVGAGI. The CDR3 has 14 residues. The ends lost 10 bases at V and 4 bases at J; junction bases unmatched: 12. CDR3 DNA sequence: TGTGCCACGGAGGACAGGTCACAATTCTATGGCTACACCTTC. This encodes CATEDRSQFYGYTF.

In nucleotides, the CDR3 is TGTGCCAGCAGCCTTAACAGGGGGACTGAAGCTTTCTTT. Encoded protein: CASSLNRGTEAFF. This chain uses TRBV3-1 (or the pseudogene TRBV3-2) with TRBJ1-1, with TRBD1 matching over 8 bases. Germline-derived CDR1 and CDR2 are LGHDT and YNNKEL (reference sequence). The CDR3 spans 13 residues. The V segment lost 4 bases and the J segment 5 bases; nucleotides outside the gene matches: 3.

The V gene is TRBV18, the J gene TRBJ2-1; TRBD1 agrees at 9 bases. Unmatched junction bases numbered 11, after V lost 4 bases and J lost 7 bases. CDR1 KGHSH and CDR2 LQKENI come from the germline V gene. The CDR3 has 16 residues. This CDR3 reads CASSLVTGTGRNEQFF. Here the CDR3 DNA reads TGTGCCAGCTCACTAGTCACCGGGACAGGGAGGAATGAGCAGTTCTTC.

The rearrangement joins TRBV5-4 to TRBJ1-2; a weak D match, TRBD1 (6 bases). CDR3 length equals 15 residues. Germline V gene sequence: CDR1 SGHNT, CDR2 YYREEE (reference sequence). Trimming took off 0 bases at V and 3 bases at J, with 12 bases between the two ends. The CDR3 region is CASSLETGLYYGYTF. CDR3 DNA sequence: TGTGCCAGCAGCTTGGAAACAGGGCTGTACTATGGCTACACCTTC.

V is TRBV5-1 and J is TRBJ2-2; TRBD2 is a possible D gene (5 bases). In germline, CDR1 is SGHRS, CDR2 YFSETQ. The CDR3 is made up of 14 amino acids. The V end lost 9 bases, the J end lost 5 bases, and 17 bases lay between the germline ends. The CDR3 DNA sequence: TGCGCCACGTCCCGTGAGGGCTTTACCGGGGAGCTGTTTTTT. As protein: CATSREGFTGELFF. Using reference TRBV5-1 and TRBJ2-2 for the parts outside the CDR3, the full variable domain is KAGVTQTPRYLIKTRGQQVTLSCSPISGHRSVSWYQQTPGQGLQFLFEYFSETQRNKGNFPGRFSGRQFSNSRSEMNVSTLELGDSALYLCATSREGFTGELFFGEGSRLTVL.

The chain links TRBV19 to TRBJ2-3; 10 bases fit TRBD2. Germline V gives CDR1 LNHDA, CDR2 SQIVND (reference sequence). Unmatched junction bases numbered 6, after V lost 5 bases and J lost 4 bases. The CDR3 contains 15 residues. CDR3 in DNA: TGTGCCAGTAGTTATCTAGCGGGGGTTCCAGATACGCAGTATTTT. This gives the protein CASSYLAGVPDTQYF.

The chain uses TRBV7-2 and TRBJ1-1; no clear D. CDR3 length equals 15 residues. Trimming removed 3 bases at V and 4 bases at J, with 15 bases between. CDR1 is SGHTA, CDR2 FQGNSA, per germline. The CDR3 coding sequence is TGTGCCAGCAGCTTGATCAGACAATTTGGCACTGAAGCTTTCTTT. Its translation is CASSLIRQFGTEAFF.

This chain links TRBV18 with TRBJ1-2; the D gene is possibly TRBD1 (6 bases). CDR3 length equals 12 residues. Trimming took 6 bases from V and 6 from J, leaving 11 bases between them. The germline gives CDR1 KGHSH, CDR2 LQKENI. CDR3 sequence (DNA): TGTGCCAGCTCCCAAAACAGGGATGGCTACACCTTC. Translated, it gives CASSQNRDGYTF.

The genes are TRBV7-8 and TRBJ2-7, with 8 positions matching TRBD1. This CDR3 is built from 16 residues. The V and J ends lost 2 bases and 6 bases, in that order; junction bases with no gene match: 12. Germline V gene lookup returns CDR1 SGHVS and CDR2 FQNEAQ. The CDR3 sequence: CASSLITGGGQAEQYF. The CDR3 nucleotides read TGTGCCAGCAGCTTAATTACAGGGGGTGGACAAGCCGAGCAGTACTTC.

CDR3 nucleotide sequence: TGTGCCAGCAGCTTATCTGGGACTAGTCTTGAGCAGTTCTTC. This translates into CASSLSGTSLEQFF. This chain links TRBV7-9 with TRBJ2-1, with 8 positions matching TRBD2. Germline CDR1 SEHNR, CDR2 FQNEAQ (reference sequence). CDR3 length: 14 amino acids. The junction had 6 bases not matched to a gene; V was cut back by 2 bases and J by 9 bases.

The chain is built from TRBV7-8 and TRBJ1-6; D is undetermined. The V and J ends lost 4 bases and 9 bases respectively, with 19 bases between them. CDR3 length: 16 residues. Germline V gene lookup returns CDR1 SGHVS and CDR2 FQNEAQ. The CDR3 protein is CASSSYREGMGSPLHF. CDR3 sequence (DNA): TGTGCCAGCAGCTCATACCGGGAAGGCATGGGTTCACCCCTCCACTTT.

A single count supports this clone. The V and J genes are TRBV18 and TRBJ2-2; TRBD2 aligns across 8 bases. CDR1 and CDR2 (germline): KGHSH, LQKENI. The CDR3 consists of 14 residues. V was pared by 5 bases and J by 7 bases, with 6 bases of the junction left unmatched. The CDR3 coding sequence is TGTGCCAGCTCAATACTAGCGGAACTCGGGGAGCTGTTTTTT. Amino acid sequence: CASSILAELGELFF.

The V gene is TRBV4-2, the J gene TRBJ1-1, with D unclear. Germline assignment: CDR1 LGHNA and CDR2 YNFKEQ. V dropped 0 bases and J dropped 8 bases, with 13 bases sitting between them. This CDR3 comprises 14 residues. Here the CDR3 reads CASSQEKGSGEAFF. The CDR3 DNA reads TGTGCCAGCAGCCAAGAGAAAGGTTCCGGGGAAGCTTTCTTT.

In this sample, this clone turned up once. The genes are TRBV3-1 (or the pseudogene TRBV3-2) and TRBJ2-6; maybe TRBD2 (5 bases). The CDR3 has 14 amino acids. V lost 6 bases and J 0 bases, leaving 6 bases between the germline ends. Per germline, CDR1 LGHDT and CDR2 YNNKEL (reference sequence). The CDR3 bases are TGTGCCAGCAGACTAGTCTCTGGGGCCAACGTCCTGACTTTC. Encoded protein: CASRLVSGANVLTF.

The chain couples TRBV2 to TRBJ2-7, with D possibly TRBD2 on 5 matching bases. The CDR3 consists of 13 residues. With 7 bases removed from V and 0 bases from J, the gap between germline ends came to 10 bases. Germline V CDR1 and CDR2: SNHLY, FYNNEI. CDR3: CASNGVSSYEQYF. In nucleotides, the CDR3 is TGTGCCAGCAACGGGGTCAGCTCCTACGAGCAGTACTTC.

This chain uses TRBV2 with TRBJ1-1; D not certain. The CDR3 is 14 residues long. The V gene lost 7 bases and the J gene lost 3 bases, with 15 bases spanning the gap. Germline V CDR1 and CDR2: SNHLY, FYNNEI. CDR3 amino acids: CASNRDRRDTEAFF. Written as DNA, the CDR3 is TGTGCCAGCAATAGGGATAGGAGGGACACTGAAGCTTTCTTT. Full variable domain (remainder filled in from reference TRBV2 and TRBJ1-1): EPEVTQTPSHQVTQMGQEVILRCVPISNHLYFYWYRQILGQKVEFLVSFYNNEISEKSEIFDDQFSVERPDGSNFTLKIRSTKLEDSAMYFCASNRDRRDTEAFFGQGTRLTVV.

The DNA for the CDR3 is TGTGCCTGGCGACCGGGACAGGAGGGATTAGGCAAAGGCTACACCTTC. Protein product: CAWRPGQEGLGKGYTF. The V call is TRBV30, the J call TRBJ1-2; 8 bases are shared with TRBD1. The junction had 19 bases not matched to a gene; V was cut back by 5 bases and J by 8 bases. The V gene's germline CDR1 is GTSNPN and CDR2 SVGIG (reference sequence). The CDR3 runs to 16 residues. The full variable domain, with the rest looked up from reference TRBV30 and TRBJ1-2, is SQTIHQWPATLVQPVGSPLSLECTVEGTSNPNLYWYRQAAGRGLQLLFYSVGIGQISSEVPQNLSASRPQDRQFILSSKKLLLSDSGFYLCAWRPGQEGLGKGYTFGSGTRLTVV.

The gene calls are TRBV3-1 (or the pseudogene TRBV3-2) and TRBJ1-1; D unclear. The V end was cut by 0 bases, the J end by 10 bases, with 18 bases between. CDR1 and CDR2 from the germline V gene are LGHDT and YNNKEL (reference sequence). This CDR3 region has 15 residues. As DNA, the CDR3 is TGTGCCAGCAGCCAAGATCTTCCAGTCTACAACAGAGCTTTCTTT. It encodes CASSQDLPVYNRAFF.